This TCR beta chain was sequenced during a study of blood T cell repertoires in COVID-19. CDR1 is MGHDK, CDR2 SYGVNS, per germline. Trimming removed 5 bases from V and 0 bases from J; junction bases left unmatched: 6. This CDR3 contains 16 residues. TCRdb keeps only in-frame clones here, not all; method: immunoSEQ multiplex PCR. The data show 300,000 to 500,000 clones, with roughly 90% seen just once and 0.95% to 1% held by the top ten. Sequencing was done on a sample of PBMCs or T cells enriched from blood (not recorded which). This chain links TRBV25-1 with TRBJ1-3; 8 nucleotides agree with TRBD1. The TCR originated in a woman aged 25 to 39 with acute COVID-19. The CDR3 bases are TGTGCCAGCAGTACTTTACAGGGGGTCTCTGGAAACACCATATATTTT. As protein: CASSTLQGVSGNTIYF.